This T cell receptor beta chain derives from a study of T cell responses to AZD1222 COVID-19 vaccine. V gave up 3 bases and J gave up 5 bases, with 7 bases separating them. CDR1 DFQATT and CDR2 SNEGSKA come from the germline V gene (reference sequence). The length of the CDR3 is 11 residues. The protocol was immunoSEQ multiplex PCR, while the TCRdb copy is restricted to in-frame clones and leaves out a portion. The data contain some 110,000 clones, around 92% of them seen just once; the ten biggest clones take up about 3%. Study outcomes and limitations: Spike-specific TCR breadth and depth rose after two AZD1222 doses. Repertoire sampling happened only post peak T cell response. Donor demographics were predominantly white British with a female majority; clonal diversity may be underestimated. Spike-spanning, vaccine-associated CD4 TCRs were dominant at 160-218 and 743-854.

Turning to this clone: Antigen: not known.

This chain joins TRBV20-1 and TRBJ1-2, with D hard to call. The source is an adult in good health. The sample here was peripheral blood, taken on day 0 of AZD1222 vaccination. CDR3 nucleotides: TGCAGTGCTAGGGAGAATTATGGCTACACCTTC. Translation: CSARENYGYTF.